This is a list of T cell receptor beta chains from one sample in a study of cytomegalovirus exposure and HLA in healthy donors. Data came from immunoSEQ multiplex PCR; TCRdb stores just in-frame clones and leaves some out. The sample contains about 49,000 clones, roughly 92% of which appear only once. Sequenced material: PBMCs. These TCRs come from a man aged 18 to 35 in good health and CMV-seronegative. Both conserved end residues are part of each CDR3. The D gene is left open where the match is weak. Only some rows state a clone size, as once, few, many or a class for expanded clones.

CASSDLGANEQFF,TGCGCCAGCAGCGATTTAGGAGCTAATGAGCAGTTCTTC,.,TRBJ2-1,TRBV5-1,once
CASSLIQGGQETQYF,TGTGCCAGCAGCTTGATACAGGGGGGCCAAGAGACCCAGTACTTC,TRBD1,TRBJ2-5,TRBV5-4,.
CASSEGGLQENIQYF,TGTGCCAGCAGTGAAGGGGGACTCCAAGAAAACATTCAGTACTTC,.,TRBJ2-4,TRBV2,.
CASSVDPAGGVTDTQYF,TGTGCCAGCAGCGTAGACCCAGCGGGAGGGGTCACAGATACGCAGTATTTT,TRBD2,TRBJ2-3,TRBV9,.
CASSWGTSGSKYNEQFF,TGTGCCAGCAGCTGGGGGACTAGCGGGAGTAAGTACAATGAGCAGTTCTTC,TRBD2,TRBJ2-1,TRBV5-8,.
CASSFQGRRTEAFF,TGTGCCAGCAGTTTCCAGGGGCGCAGGACTGAAGCTTTCTTT,.,TRBJ1-1,TRBV28,once
CASSPLVAGVRDTQYF,TGTGCCAGCTCACCATTGGTTGCGGGAGTTCGAGATACGCAGTATTTT,TRBD2,TRBJ2-3,TRBV18,.
CASSFLGGNSYEQYF,TGCGCCAGCAGCTTCCTCGGCGGGAACTCCTACGAGCAGTACTTC,.,TRBJ2-7,TRBV5-1,.
CASRDLQGVGYEQYF,TGTGCCAGCAGGGACCTACAGGGTGTTGGCTACGAGCAGTACTTC,.,TRBJ2-7,TRBV7-9,.
CASRLAAIYNEQFF,TGTGCCAGCAGATTAGCGGCGATCTACAATGAGCAGTTCTTC,.,TRBJ2-1,TRBV28,.
CAIKAGTNEKLFF,TGTGCCATCAAGGCGGGTACTAATGAAAAACTGTTTTTT,.,TRBJ1-4,TRBV10-3,.
CAIRDSSGNTIYF,TGTGCCATCAGGGACAGCTCTGGAAACACCATATATTTT,.,TRBJ1-3,TRBV10-3,.
CASSPHPGKRNEKLFF,TGTGCCAGCAGTCCACATCCCGGGAAGCGGAATGAAAAACTGTTTTTT,.,TRBJ1-4,TRBV28,.
CASSFQEGTGELFF,TGTGCCAGCAGCTTTCAGGAGGGGACCGGGGAGCTGTTTTTT,.,TRBJ2-2,TRBV7-2,.
CASSLLDNTGELFF,TGTGCCAGCAGCCTACTAGACAACACCGGGGAGCTGTTTTTT,.,TRBJ2-2,TRBV14,few
CASRTFFRSADTQYF,TGTGCCAGCAGAACCTTTTTCCGATCGGCAGATACGCAGTATTTT,.,TRBJ2-3,TRBV6-5,.
CASSLEIGLNEQFF,TGTGCCAGCAGCTTGGAGATCGGACTCAATGAGCAGTTCTTC,.,TRBJ2-1,TRBV5-4,.
CASSSLAEGDTQYF,TGCGCCAGCAGCTCCCTAGCGGAAGGAGATACGCAGTATTTT,TRBD2,TRBJ2-3,TRBV5-1,once